A single T cell receptor beta chain is shown here with its context. Antigen specificity is unknown. Here immunoSEQ multiplex PCR was the method, and the copy in TCRdb shows in-frame clones only, minus some. Of some 120,000 clones listed, about 89% are singletons. The data stem from a study of T cell responses to AZD1222 COVID-19 vaccine. Study-wide findings and caveats: Most donors were white British and more were female, and clonal diversity was possibly underestimated.

This TCR derives from an adult in good health. The sample was peripheral blood, taken on day 0 of AZD1222 vaccination.

CDR3 sequence: CASSGQGSISNQPQHF. CDR3 nucleotide sequence: TGTGCCAGCAGTGGGCAGGGATCCATTAGCAATCAGCCCCAGCATTTT. This chain joins TRBV2 and TRBJ1-5; maybe TRBD1 (5 bases). The CDR3 is 16 amino acids. The germline V gene encodes CDR1 SNHLY and CDR2 FYNNEI. Trimming took 4 bases from V and 0 from J, leaving 13 bases between them.